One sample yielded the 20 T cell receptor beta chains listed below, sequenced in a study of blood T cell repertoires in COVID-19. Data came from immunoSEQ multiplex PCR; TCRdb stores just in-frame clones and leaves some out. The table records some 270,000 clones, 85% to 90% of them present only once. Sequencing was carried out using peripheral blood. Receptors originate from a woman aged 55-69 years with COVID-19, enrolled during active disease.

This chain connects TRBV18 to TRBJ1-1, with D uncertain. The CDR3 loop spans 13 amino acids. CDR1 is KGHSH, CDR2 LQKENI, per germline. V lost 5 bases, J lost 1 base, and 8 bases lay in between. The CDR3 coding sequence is TGTGCCAGCTCAGGCTCAGGGAACACTGAAGCTTTCTTT. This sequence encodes CASSGSGNTEAFF.

CDR3 protein: CASSVGSQKKGELFF. The CDR3 nucleotides are TGCGCCAGCAGCGTCGGGTCGCAAAAGAAGGGGGAGCTGTTTTTT. This chain uses TRBV5-1 with TRBJ2-2, with D unclear. The V and J ends lost 4 bases and 8 bases respectively, with 18 bases between them. The CDR3 has 15 residues. Germline V gene sequence: CDR1 SGHRS, CDR2 YFSETQ.

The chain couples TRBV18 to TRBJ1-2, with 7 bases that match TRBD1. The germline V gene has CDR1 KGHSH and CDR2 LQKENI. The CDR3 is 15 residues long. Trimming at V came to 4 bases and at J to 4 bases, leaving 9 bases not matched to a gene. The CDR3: CASSQRQGPGYGYTF. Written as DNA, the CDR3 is TGTGCCAGCTCACAACGACAGGGACCGGGCTATGGCTACACCTTC.

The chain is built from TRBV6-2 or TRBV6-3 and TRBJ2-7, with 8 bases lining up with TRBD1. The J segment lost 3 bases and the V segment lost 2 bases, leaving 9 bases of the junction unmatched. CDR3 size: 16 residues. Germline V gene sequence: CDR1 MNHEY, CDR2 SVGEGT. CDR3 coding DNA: TGTGCCAGCAGTTACACGGAGGACAGGGTGAGCTACGAGCAGTACTTC. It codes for CASSYTEDRVSYEQYF.

The CDR3 region has the DNA TGTGCCAGCAGTGCAAGGGGGACCCCCTATGGCTACACCTTC. Translated, it gives CASSARGTPYGYTF. The rearrangement uses TRBV2 and TRBJ1-2; D might be TRBD1 (6 bases). From germline, CDR1 is SNHLY and CDR2 FYNNEI. There are 14 residues in the CDR3. V was clipped by 4 bases and J by 4 bases, with 13 bases between them.

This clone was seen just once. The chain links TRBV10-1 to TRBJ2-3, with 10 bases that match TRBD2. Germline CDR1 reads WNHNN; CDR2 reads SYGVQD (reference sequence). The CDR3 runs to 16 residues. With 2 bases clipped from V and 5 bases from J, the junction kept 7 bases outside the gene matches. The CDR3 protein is CASSEPSGGALDTQYF. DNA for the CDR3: TGCGCCAGCAGTGAGCCCAGCGGGGGGGCCCTAGATACGCAGTATTTT.

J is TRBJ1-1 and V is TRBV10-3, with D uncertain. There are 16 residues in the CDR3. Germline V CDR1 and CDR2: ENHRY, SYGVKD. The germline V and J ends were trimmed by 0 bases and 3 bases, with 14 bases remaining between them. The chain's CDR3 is CAISESPSSGDTEAFF. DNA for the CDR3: TGTGCCATCAGTGAGTCACCTTCCTCCGGGGACACTGAAGCTTTCTTT.

CDR3 protein: CASSFAQDEKLFF. Written as DNA, the CDR3 is TGTGCCAGCAGTTTCGCACAGGATGAAAAACTGTTTTTT. The V call is TRBV12-3 or TRBV12-4, the J call TRBJ1-4; maybe TRBD1 (5 bases). This CDR3 is built from 13 residues. Deletions cut 3 bases from V and 6 bases from J, with 8 bases between.

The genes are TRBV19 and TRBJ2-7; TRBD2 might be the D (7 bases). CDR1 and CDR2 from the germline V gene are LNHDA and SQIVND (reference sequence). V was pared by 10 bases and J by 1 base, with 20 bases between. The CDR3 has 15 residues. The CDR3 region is CATQVGGRGSYEQYF. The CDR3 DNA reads TGTGCCACCCAAGTTGGAGGGAGGGGGTCCTACGAGCAGTACTTC.

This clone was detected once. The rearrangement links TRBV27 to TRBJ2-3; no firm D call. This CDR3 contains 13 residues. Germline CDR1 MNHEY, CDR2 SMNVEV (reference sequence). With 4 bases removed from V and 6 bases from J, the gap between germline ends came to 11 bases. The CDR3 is CASSYALGDTQYF. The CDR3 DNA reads TGTGCCAGCAGTTACGCCCTAGGTGATACGCAGTATTTT.

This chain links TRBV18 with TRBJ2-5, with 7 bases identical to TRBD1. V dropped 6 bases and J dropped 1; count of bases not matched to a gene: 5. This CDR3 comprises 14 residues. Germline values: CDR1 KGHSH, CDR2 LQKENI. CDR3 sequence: CASSPGTVQETQYF. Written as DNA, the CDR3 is TGTGCCAGCTCGCCAGGGACAGTCCAAGAGACCCAGTACTTC.

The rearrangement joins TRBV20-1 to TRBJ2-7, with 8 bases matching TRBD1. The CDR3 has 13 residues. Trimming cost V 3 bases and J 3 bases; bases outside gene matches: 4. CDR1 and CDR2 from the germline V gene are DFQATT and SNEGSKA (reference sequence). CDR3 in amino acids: CSASQGANYEQYF. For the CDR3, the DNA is TGCAGTGCTAGTCAGGGGGCTAACTACGAGCAGTACTTC.

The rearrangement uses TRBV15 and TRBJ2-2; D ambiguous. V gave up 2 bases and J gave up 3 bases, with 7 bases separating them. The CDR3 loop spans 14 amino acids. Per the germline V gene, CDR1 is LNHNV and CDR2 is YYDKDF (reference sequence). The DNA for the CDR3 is TGTGCCACCAGCAGAAACGCGGACACCGGGGAGCTGTTTTTT. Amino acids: CATSRNADTGELFF.

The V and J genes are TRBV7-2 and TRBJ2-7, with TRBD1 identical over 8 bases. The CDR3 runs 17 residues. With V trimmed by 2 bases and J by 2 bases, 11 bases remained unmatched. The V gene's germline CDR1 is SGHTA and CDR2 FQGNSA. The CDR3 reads CASSLPGGSNLAYEQYF. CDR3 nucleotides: TGTGCCAGCAGCTTACCAGGGGGCTCAAACCTCGCCTACGAGCAGTACTTC.

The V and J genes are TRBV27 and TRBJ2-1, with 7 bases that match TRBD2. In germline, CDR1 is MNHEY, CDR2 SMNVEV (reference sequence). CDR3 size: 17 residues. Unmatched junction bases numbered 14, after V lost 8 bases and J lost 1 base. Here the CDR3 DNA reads TGTGCCAGCGCGAGCGGGGTGCCGGGCCCTTCCTACAATGAGCAGTTCTTC. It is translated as CASASGVPGPSYNEQFF.

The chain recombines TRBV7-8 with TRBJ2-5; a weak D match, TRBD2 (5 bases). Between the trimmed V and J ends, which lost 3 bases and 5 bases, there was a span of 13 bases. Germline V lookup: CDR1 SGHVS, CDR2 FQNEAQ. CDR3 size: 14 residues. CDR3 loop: CASSFMTLGETQYF. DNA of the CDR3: TGTGCCAGCAGCTTTATGACACTAGGGGAGACCCAGTACTTC. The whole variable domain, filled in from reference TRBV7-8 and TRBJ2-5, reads GAGVSQSPRYKVAKRGQDVALRCDPISGHVSLFWYQQALGQGPEFLTYFQNEAQLDKSGLPSDRFFAERPEGSVSTLKIQRTQQEDSAVYLCASSFMTLGETQYFGPGTRLLVL.

Written as DNA, the CDR3 is TGTGCCACCGGGGGGCCGTTTAACTCTGGAAACACCATATATTTT. Translation gives CATGGPFNSGNTIYF. The V and J genes are TRBV19 and TRBJ1-3; D might be TRBD1 (6 bases). This CDR3 comprises 15 residues. CDR1 and CDR2 from the germline V gene are LNHDA and SQIVND (reference sequence). Deletions cut 10 bases from V and 0 bases from J, with 16 bases between.

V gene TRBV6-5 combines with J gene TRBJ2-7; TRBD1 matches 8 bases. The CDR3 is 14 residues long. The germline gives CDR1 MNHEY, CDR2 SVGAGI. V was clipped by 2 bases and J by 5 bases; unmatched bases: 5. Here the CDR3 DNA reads TGTGCCAGCAGTTACACGGACAGGGACAACGAGCAGTACTTC. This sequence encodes CASSYTDRDNEQYF.

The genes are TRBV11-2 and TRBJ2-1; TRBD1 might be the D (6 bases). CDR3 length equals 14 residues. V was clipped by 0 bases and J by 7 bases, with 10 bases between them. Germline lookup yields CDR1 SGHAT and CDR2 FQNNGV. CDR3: CASSLDRGENEQFF. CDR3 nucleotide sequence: TGTGCCAGCAGCTTAGACAGGGGAGAAAATGAGCAGTTCTTC.

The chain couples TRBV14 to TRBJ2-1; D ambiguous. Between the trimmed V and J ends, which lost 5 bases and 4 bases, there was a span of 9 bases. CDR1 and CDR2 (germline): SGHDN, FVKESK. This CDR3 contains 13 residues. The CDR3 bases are TGTGCCAGCAGCTCTGGCCCATACAATGAGCAGTTCTTC. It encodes CASSSGPYNEQFF.